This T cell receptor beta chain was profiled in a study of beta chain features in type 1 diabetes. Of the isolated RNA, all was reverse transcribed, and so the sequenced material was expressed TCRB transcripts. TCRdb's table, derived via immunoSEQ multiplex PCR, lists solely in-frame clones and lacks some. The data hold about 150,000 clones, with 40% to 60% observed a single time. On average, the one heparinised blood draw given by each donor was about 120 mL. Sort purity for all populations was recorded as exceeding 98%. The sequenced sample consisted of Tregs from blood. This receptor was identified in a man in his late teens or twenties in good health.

As DNA, the CDR3 is TGTGCCAGCAGCCCCCAGACAGGGCCTTATGGCTACACCTTC. Amino acids: CASSPQTGPYGYTF. The gene calls are TRBV7-2 and TRBJ1-2; 7 bases are a match to TRBD1. Trimming at V came to 5 bases and at J to 5 bases, leaving 8 bases not matched to a gene. This CDR3 comprises 14 residues. Germline V CDR1 and CDR2: SGHTA, FQGNSA.